The table lists the clone carrying this T cell receptor (beta chain) with many counts. The data were taken from a study of identical twins. TCRdb reprocessed the 5' RACE reads via MiXCR and lists one record per CDR3 protein. The sample includes approximately 700,000 distinct CDR3 sequences, about 20% seen only once; the top ten take roughly 14%. Trimming stripped 6 bases from V and 0 bases from J, with 9 bases between. The CDR3 consists of 13 residues. The same data also went into a second study, on T cells expressing NK-cell markers.

The TCR comes from a woman aged 18-29 years in good health. Sequencing was performed on PBMCs. The V and J genes are TRBV12-3 or TRBV12-4 and TRBJ2-7; tentatively, D is TRBD1 or TRBD2 (5 bases each). The DNA for the CDR3 is TGTGCCAGCAGCTCGGGACCCTCCTACGAGCAGTACTTC. Translated, it gives CASSSGPSYEQYF.